These T cell receptor beta chains were read from a single sample in a study of blood T cell repertoires in COVID-19. TCRdb's table, derived via immunoSEQ multiplex PCR, lists solely in-frame clones and lacks some. The sample records over 200,000 clones, around 92% being singletons. The specimen was peripheral blood. Every receptor here comes from a person aged 18 to 35 with COVID-19, enrolled during active disease. CDR3s include the opening cysteine and the closing phenylalanine or tryptophan. Fields, in order: V gene, clone size, D gene, J gene, CDR3 protein, CDR3 DNA. D genes are given only for firm matches. Size is stated for part of the rows, as once, few or many counts, or as a class when the clone is expanded.

V gene: TRBV27
clone size: -
D gene: TRBD1
J gene: TRBJ2-7
CDR3 protein: CASSCTGGLCEQYF
CDR3 DNA: TGTGCCAGCAGTTGTACAGGGGGCCTTTGCGAGCAGTACTTC

V gene: TRBV27
clone size: -
D gene: -
J gene: TRBJ2-7
CDR3 protein: CARSPGQYF
CDR3 DNA: TGTGCCCGCTCGCCGGGGCAGTACTTC

V gene: TRBV5-4
clone size: -
D gene: -
J gene: TRBJ2-7
CDR3 protein: CASSSDSYEQYF
CDR3 DNA: TGTGCCAGCAGCTCCGACAGCTACGAGCAGTACTTC

V gene: TRBV6-2/TRBV6-3
clone size: few
D gene: TRBD1
J gene: TRBJ2-7
CDR3 protein: CASSELTGSYEQYF
CDR3 DNA: TGTGCCAGCAGCGAGTTGACAGGGTCCTACGAGCAGTACTTC

V gene: TRBV2
clone size: -
D gene: -
J gene: TRBJ1-4
CDR3 protein: CASTDRSNEKLFF
CDR3 DNA: TGTGCCAGCACCGACAGGAGTAATGAAAAACTGTTTTTT

V gene: TRBV2
clone size: -
D gene: TRBD2
J gene: TRBJ2-1
CDR3 protein: CASSVRSGSFYEQFF
CDR3 DNA: TGTGCCAGCAGTGTTCGAAGCGGGAGCTTCTATGAGCAGTTCTTC

V gene: TRBV6-5
clone size: -
D gene: -
J gene: TRBJ1-2
CDR3 protein: CASSYVTQGNYGYTF
CDR3 DNA: TGTGCCAGCAGTTACGTAACCCAGGGTAACTATGGCTACACCTTC

V gene: TRBV2
clone size: -
D gene: TRBD2
J gene: TRBJ2-7
CDR3 protein: CASMISGRGEQYF
CDR3 DNA: TGTGCCAGCATGATTAGCGGGAGAGGGGAGCAGTACTTC

V gene: TRBV9
clone size: -
D gene: TRBD1
J gene: TRBJ1-1
CDR3 protein: CASSKAPPGQGAAEAFF
CDR3 DNA: TGTGCCAGCAGCAAAGCCCCCCCGGGACAGGGGGCCGCTGAAGCTTTCTTT

V gene: TRBV11-2
clone size: -
D gene: TRBD2
J gene: TRBJ2-2
CDR3 protein: CASSRLAGVYTGELFF
CDR3 DNA: TGTGCCAGCAGCCGACTAGCGGGAGTCTACACCGGGGAGCTGTTTTTT

V gene: TRBV18
clone size: -
D gene: TRBD1
J gene: TRBJ2-7
CDR3 protein: CASSPPRDSSYEQYF
CDR3 DNA: TGTGCCAGCTCCCCACCCCGGGACAGCTCCTACGAGCAGTACTTC

V gene: TRBV29-1
clone size: -
D gene: -
J gene: TRBJ2-7
CDR3 protein: CSVEAGQGSSYEQYF
CDR3 DNA: TGCAGCGTTGAAGCAGGGCAGGGAAGCTCCTACGAGCAGTACTTC

V gene: TRBV2
clone size: few
D gene: TRBD2
J gene: TRBJ2-5
CDR3 protein: CASSEGLAIETQYF
CDR3 DNA: TGTGCCAGCAGTGAAGGACTAGCGATAGAGACCCAGTACTTC

V gene: TRBV27
clone size: -
D gene: -
J gene: TRBJ2-7
CDR3 protein: CASSRQNLSSYEQYF
CDR3 DNA: TGTGCCAGCAGCAGACAGAACCTGAGCTCCTACGAGCAGTACTTC

V gene: TRBV27
clone size: -
D gene: -
J gene: TRBJ2-3
CDR3 protein: CASSRTRDPRADTQYF
CDR3 DNA: TGTGCCAGCAGTCGGACGCGGGACCCAAGGGCAGATACGCAGTATTTT

V gene: TRBV16
clone size: -
D gene: -
J gene: TRBJ2-2
CDR3 protein: CASSQVVRGSLGELFF
CDR3 DNA: TGTGCCAGCAGCCAAGTCGTAAGGGGGTCCCTCGGGGAGCTGTTTTTT

V gene: TRBV28
clone size: -
D gene: -
J gene: TRBJ1-5
CDR3 protein: CASSWRVGGNQPQHF
CDR3 DNA: TGTGCCAGCAGTTGGAGGGTGGGTGGCAATCAGCCCCAGCATTTT

V gene: TRBV6-5
clone size: -
D gene: -
J gene: TRBJ2-1
CDR3 protein: CASSYSSGSYNEQFF
CDR3 DNA: TGTGCCAGCAGTTACTCTAGCGGCTCCTACAATGAGCAGTTCTTC

V gene: TRBV5-1
clone size: -
D gene: TRBD2
J gene: TRBJ2-7
CDR3 protein: CASSFLAGGSYEQYF
CDR3 DNA: TGCGCCAGCAGCTTTTTAGCGGGAGGATCCTACGAGCAGTACTTC

V gene: TRBV4-2
clone size: -
D gene: -
J gene: TRBJ2-7
CDR3 protein: CASSQESQGNEQYF
CDR3 DNA: TGTGCCAGCAGCCAAGAGAGTCAGGGAAACGAGCAGTACTTC

V gene: TRBV11-2
clone size: -
D gene: TRBD1
J gene: TRBJ2-5
CDR3 protein: CASTGTEETQYF
CDR3 DNA: TGTGCCAGCACCGGGACAGAAGAGACCCAGTACTTC

V gene: TRBV9
clone size: -
D gene: -
J gene: TRBJ2-3
CDR3 protein: CASTLLAPDTQYF
CDR3 DNA: TGTGCCAGCACCCTTTTAGCGCCAGATACGCAGTATTTT

V gene: TRBV7-8
clone size: -
D gene: TRBD1
J gene: TRBJ1-1
CDR3 protein: CASSQMTGMTEAFF
CDR3 DNA: TGTGCCAGCAGCCAAATGACAGGGATGACTGAAGCTTTCTTT

V gene: TRBV10-3
clone size: -
D gene: -
J gene: TRBJ2-7
CDR3 protein: CAISVEEHEQYF
CDR3 DNA: TGTGCCATCAGTGTGGAGGAGCACGAGCAGTACTTC

V gene: TRBV7-8
clone size: -
D gene: TRBD2
J gene: TRBJ2-7
CDR3 protein: CASSAGLAAYEQYF
CDR3 DNA: TGTGCCAGCAGCGCGGGACTAGCGGCCTACGAGCAGTACTTC

V gene: TRBV27
clone size: once
D gene: -
J gene: TRBJ2-7
CDR3 protein: CASSLSVRGAPYEQYF
CDR3 DNA: TGTGCCAGCAGTTTATCAGTCAGGGGGGCCCCCTACGAGCAGTACTTC

V gene: TRBV7-9
clone size: -
D gene: TRBD2
J gene: TRBJ2-3
CDR3 protein: CASSLGLAGPTDTQYF
CDR3 DNA: TGTGCCAGCAGCCTAGGACTAGCGGGACCCACAGATACGCAGTATTTT

V gene: TRBV5-1
clone size: few
D gene: TRBD2
J gene: TRBJ2-1
CDR3 protein: CASSLITSARVNEQFF
CDR3 DNA: TGCGCCAGCAGCTTGATCACTAGCGCAAGAGTTAATGAGCAGTTCTTC

V gene: TRBV19
clone size: few
D gene: -
J gene: TRBJ2-7
CDR3 protein: CASSSTALREQYF
CDR3 DNA: TGTGCCAGTAGTTCGACAGCCTTGCGGGAGCAGTACTTC

V gene: TRBV4-2
clone size: -
D gene: TRBD1
J gene: TRBJ2-1
CDR3 protein: CASSETGGPYNEQFF
CDR3 DNA: TGTGCCAGCAGCGAGACAGGGGGACCCTACAATGAGCAGTTCTTC

V gene: TRBV27
clone size: -
D gene: TRBD2
J gene: TRBJ2-5
CDR3 protein: CASSLSIGLAEETQYF
CDR3 DNA: TGTGCCAGCAGTTTATCGATCGGACTAGCGGAAGAGACCCAGTACTTC

V gene: TRBV19
clone size: -
D gene: TRBD2
J gene: TRBJ2-5
CDR3 protein: CASSTNGLAGGWETQYF
CDR3 DNA: TGTGCCAGTAGTACAAACGGACTAGCGGGAGGTTGGGAGACCCAGTACTTC

V gene: TRBV5-6
clone size: -
D gene: TRBD1
J gene: TRBJ1-4
CDR3 protein: CASSLLGQGREKLFF
CDR3 DNA: TGTGCCAGCAGCTTGTTGGGACAGGGAAGAGAAAAACTGTTTTTT

V gene: TRBV5-1
clone size: -
D gene: -
J gene: TRBJ1-2
CDR3 protein: CASSETWDYGYTF
CDR3 DNA: TGCGCCAGCAGCGAGACTTGGGACTATGGCTACACCTTC

V gene: TRBV19
clone size: -
D gene: -
J gene: TRBJ1-1
CDR3 protein: CASSILPGVPGAFF
CDR3 DNA: TGTGCCAGTAGTATCCTGCCGGGAGTACCGGGAGCTTTCTTT

V gene: TRBV3-1/TRBV3-2
clone size: -
D gene: -
J gene: TRBJ2-5
CDR3 protein: CASSQRGQGETQYF
CDR3 DNA: TGTGCCAGCAGCCAACGAGGGCAGGGGGAGACCCAGTACTTC

V gene: TRBV9
clone size: -
D gene: -
J gene: TRBJ2-7
CDR3 protein: CASSVGGGDSYEQYF
CDR3 DNA: TGTGCCAGCAGCGTAGGCGGCGGGGACTCCTACGAGCAGTACTTC

V gene: TRBV15
clone size: -
D gene: TRBD2
J gene: TRBJ2-3
CDR3 protein: CATSRAGGGWTDTQYF
CDR3 DNA: TGTGCCACCAGCAGAGCCGGGGGAGGGTGGACAGATACGCAGTATTTT

V gene: TRBV24-1
clone size: few
D gene: -
J gene: TRBJ1-2
CDR3 protein: CATSDFQGLGYTF
CDR3 DNA: TGTGCCACCAGTGATTTTCAGGGGCTTGGCTACACCTTC

V gene: TRBV6-4
clone size: -
D gene: TRBD1
J gene: TRBJ2-2
CDR3 protein: CASSRDRGHDTGELFF
CDR3 DNA: TGTGCCAGCAGTCGGGACAGGGGGCACGACACCGGGGAGCTGTTTTTT

V gene: TRBV15
clone size: -
D gene: TRBD2
J gene: TRBJ2-5
CDR3 protein: CATSRDRGGTSGSETQYF
CDR3 DNA: TGTGCCACCAGCAGAGATCGTGGGGGGACTAGCGGGAGTGAGACCCAGTACTTC

V gene: TRBV10-1
clone size: -
D gene: TRBD2
J gene: TRBJ2-1
CDR3 protein: CASSGEGSHNEQFF
CDR3 DNA: TGCGCCAGCAGCGGGGAGGGATCTCACAATGAGCAGTTCTTC

V gene: TRBV11-2
clone size: once
D gene: TRBD2
J gene: TRBJ2-7
CDR3 protein: CASSSGLAGVHEQYF
CDR3 DNA: TGTGCCAGCAGCTCGGGACTAGCGGGAGTGCACGAGCAGTACTTC

V gene: TRBV29-1
clone size: -
D gene: -
J gene: TRBJ2-7
CDR3 protein: CSVEGNYEQYF
CDR3 DNA: TGCAGCGTTGAAGGTAACTACGAGCAGTACTTC